Described below is a single T cell receptor (beta chain) sequence and its context. Its antigen is not known. Extraction of RNA preceded its reverse transcription into cDNA, which served as the sequencing template. Produced via immunoSEQ multiplex PCR; TCRdb's table is partial and in-frame only. Among 150,000 to 200,000 clones listed, more than 55% were seen once. This sample was included in a study of CD8+ T cells in alopecia areata. Study-wide findings and caveats: Normal-skin resident alphabeta T cells also appear among scalp sample sequences. Lesional tissue from the scalp (especially in alopecia totalis/universalis) showed higher clonality than normal scalp. Scalp clonality, along with expanded CD8+ clones among the top 100, was significantly decreased by tofacitinib.

V lost 4 bases and J lost 0, with 19 bases in between. The CDR3 consists of 17 residues. CDR1 is GTSNPN and CDR2 is SVGIG in the germline V gene (reference sequence). Treatment here: oral pan-JAK inhibitor, 5-10 mg twice daily. The sequenced sample was CD4+ T cells sorted from blood, obtained at approximately week 49, from a patient treated with tofacitinib. J is TRBJ1-3 and V is TRBV30; TRBD1 might be the D (5 bases). This sequence originates from a human donor with alopecia areata. CDR3 loop: CAWNPFGAGNSGNTIYF. As DNA, the CDR3 is TGTGCCTGGAACCCCTTCGGGGCAGGAAACTCTGGAAACACCATATATTTT.